Presented here are 2 T cell receptor beta chains from one specimen sequenced in a study of T cells in narcolepsy. Libraries were prepared by immunoSEQ multiplex PCR; TCRdb keeps only in-frame clonotypes and omits some of them. The data hold 20,000 to 25,000 clones, with about 86% observed a single time. Sequencing was done on a sample of memory (CD45RA-) CD4+ T cells from blood. These receptors were collected from a human donor in good health.

This clone was found a few times. This chain uses TRBV7-9 with TRBJ2-7, with no clear D. The germline gives CDR1 SEHNR, CDR2 FQNEAQ (reference sequence). V was shortened by 6 bases and J by 4 bases, with 7 bases between the two germline ends. CDR3 length: 11 residues. CDR3 sequence: CASSNRYEQYF. CDR3 in DNA: TGTGCCAGCAGTAATCGTTACGAGCAGTACTTC.

This chain connects TRBV4-3 to TRBJ1-5, with 9 bases identical to TRBD1. J was trimmed by 1 base and V by 4 bases; bases with no gene match: 2. The germline V gene encodes CDR1 LGHNA and CDR2 YSLEER. The length of the CDR3 is 15 residues. CDR3 region: CASSRDRGSNQPQHF. DNA for the CDR3: TGCGCCAGCAGCCGCGACAGGGGGAGCAATCAGCCCCAGCATTTT.